This TCR beta chain was sequenced for a study of multiple sclerosis patients with progressive multifocal leukoencephalopathy. Study conclusions and caveats: No common TRBV or TRBJ usage or pairing appeared at PML. Before and during natalizumab, the clones expanded at PML already existed.

The CDR3 has 14 amino acids. Germline CDR1 is MNHNY and CDR2 is SVGAGI (reference sequence). V lost 6 bases to trimming and J lost 1 base, with 12 bases between them. The table came from immunoSEQ multiplex PCR; TCRdb's copy has only in-frame clones and leaves some out. The data show fewer than 40,000 clones, 90% to 95% seen once. Time point given: before natalizumab initiation. T0 blood was collected before the first natalizumab infusion. This clone has a single count. Its antigen is not known. Sequencing input: PBMCs. The chain joins TRBV6-6 to TRBJ2-5; TRBD1 or TRBD2 may be the D gene (5 bases each). This clonotype originated in a man aged 30 to 39 with multiple sclerosis. The CDR3 DNA follows: TGTGCCAGCAGGCGAGATGGGACCCAAGAGACCCAGTACTTC. Translating gives CASRRDGTQETQYF.